This T cell receptor beta chain originates from a study of PD-1 blockade in classical Hodgkin lymphoma. Study-level findings and limits: Lower baseline TCR diversity marked trial partial responders and progressors.

Time point noted: cycle 4 day 1 (C4D1), after 5 to 7 weeks of nivolumab. After autologous stem cell transplantation all patients relapsed, and prior brentuximab vedotin exposure differed between cohorts. Patients reached a best response of complete response, partial response or progressive disease. Generated by immunoSEQ multiplex PCR, the TCRdb table keeps only in-frame clones and is missing some. The sample shows roughly 52,000 clones, about 89% of them seen only once. A note on this clone: The antigen is unknown.

The source of this sequence is a human donor with classical Hodgkin lymphoma. The sample consisted of peripheral blood mononuclear cells (PBMCs), taken before the fourth cycle of nivolumab.

CDR3 sequence: CASSLGTRVGGETQYF. The CDR3 DNA sequence: TGTGCCAGCAGCTTAGGGACCAGGGTCGGGGGTGAGACCCAGTACTTC. V is TRBV7-2 and J is TRBJ2-5; tentatively, D is TRBD2 (6 bases). The V and J ends lost 1 base and 5 bases respectively, with 17 bases between them. Germline-derived CDR1 and CDR2 are SGHTA and FQGNSA. The CDR3 covers 16 residues. The full variable domain, its missing parts supplied by reference TRBV7-2 and TRBJ2-5, is GAGVSQSPSNKVTEKGKDVELRCDPISGHTALYWYRQSLGQGLEFLIYFQGNSAPDKSGLPSDRFSAERTGGSVSTLTIQRTQQEDSAVYLCASSLGTRVGGETQYFGPGTRLLVL.